This T cell receptor beta chain was captured by sequencing in a study of shared clonotypes between healthy human individuals. Whole-study context: Per donor, three plates held CD4 naive cells, three held CD4 memory, two held CD8 naive and one held CD8 memory.

This clone was seen repeatedly, ten times or more. In the original workflow: ImmunoSEQ only sent back junction sequences with no quality scores, so filtering was done differently. The protocol was immunoSEQ multiplex PCR, while the TCRdb copy is restricted to in-frame clones and leaves out a portion. V and J calls and clone size follow that table, whereas D and trimming were derived from the DNA. The sample has nearly 750,000 clones; 72% are singletons. The germline gives CDR1 SGHNT, CDR2 YYREEE (reference sequence). Losses at the gene ends were 4 bases for V and 1 base for J; bases not matched to a gene: 6. The CDR3 has 16 amino acids. The donors, healthy adults who were HIV-negative, had experienced no recent acute infections or vaccinations.

Sequencing was done on a sample of memory CD4+ T cells sorted from blood. Stated subset: CD45RA-negative fraction. The rearrangement links TRBV5-4 to TRBJ2-3, with TRBD2 matching over 10 bases. This receptor was identified in a woman aged 30 to 39 in good health. The CDR3 coding sequence is TGTGCCAGCAGCCCAGGCGGGACTAGCGGCACAGATACGCAGTATTTT. Translated, it gives CASSPGGTSGTDTQYF.